This T cell receptor beta chain emerged from a study of cytomegalovirus exposure and HLA in healthy donors. CDR3 size: 15 residues. CDR1 SGHRS and CDR2 YFSETQ come from the germline V gene. V gave up 5 bases and J gave up 1 base, with 15 bases separating them. The PCR used 60 Vbeta and 13 Jbeta primers. The method was immunoSEQ multiplex PCR; TCRdb's version includes in-frame clones alone and lacks a portion of them. Of around 110,000 clones in the sample, around 10% were seen once. Sample: PBMCs. This chain joins TRBV5-1 and TRBJ2-5, with a possible D match to TRBD2 (6 bases). The TCR originated in a man in his thirties or forties in good health and CMV-seronegative. The CDR3 DNA sequence: TGCGCCAGCAGGGAGGCTAGCGCGGTCCAAGAGACCCAGTACTTC. Protein sequence: CASREASAVQETQYF.